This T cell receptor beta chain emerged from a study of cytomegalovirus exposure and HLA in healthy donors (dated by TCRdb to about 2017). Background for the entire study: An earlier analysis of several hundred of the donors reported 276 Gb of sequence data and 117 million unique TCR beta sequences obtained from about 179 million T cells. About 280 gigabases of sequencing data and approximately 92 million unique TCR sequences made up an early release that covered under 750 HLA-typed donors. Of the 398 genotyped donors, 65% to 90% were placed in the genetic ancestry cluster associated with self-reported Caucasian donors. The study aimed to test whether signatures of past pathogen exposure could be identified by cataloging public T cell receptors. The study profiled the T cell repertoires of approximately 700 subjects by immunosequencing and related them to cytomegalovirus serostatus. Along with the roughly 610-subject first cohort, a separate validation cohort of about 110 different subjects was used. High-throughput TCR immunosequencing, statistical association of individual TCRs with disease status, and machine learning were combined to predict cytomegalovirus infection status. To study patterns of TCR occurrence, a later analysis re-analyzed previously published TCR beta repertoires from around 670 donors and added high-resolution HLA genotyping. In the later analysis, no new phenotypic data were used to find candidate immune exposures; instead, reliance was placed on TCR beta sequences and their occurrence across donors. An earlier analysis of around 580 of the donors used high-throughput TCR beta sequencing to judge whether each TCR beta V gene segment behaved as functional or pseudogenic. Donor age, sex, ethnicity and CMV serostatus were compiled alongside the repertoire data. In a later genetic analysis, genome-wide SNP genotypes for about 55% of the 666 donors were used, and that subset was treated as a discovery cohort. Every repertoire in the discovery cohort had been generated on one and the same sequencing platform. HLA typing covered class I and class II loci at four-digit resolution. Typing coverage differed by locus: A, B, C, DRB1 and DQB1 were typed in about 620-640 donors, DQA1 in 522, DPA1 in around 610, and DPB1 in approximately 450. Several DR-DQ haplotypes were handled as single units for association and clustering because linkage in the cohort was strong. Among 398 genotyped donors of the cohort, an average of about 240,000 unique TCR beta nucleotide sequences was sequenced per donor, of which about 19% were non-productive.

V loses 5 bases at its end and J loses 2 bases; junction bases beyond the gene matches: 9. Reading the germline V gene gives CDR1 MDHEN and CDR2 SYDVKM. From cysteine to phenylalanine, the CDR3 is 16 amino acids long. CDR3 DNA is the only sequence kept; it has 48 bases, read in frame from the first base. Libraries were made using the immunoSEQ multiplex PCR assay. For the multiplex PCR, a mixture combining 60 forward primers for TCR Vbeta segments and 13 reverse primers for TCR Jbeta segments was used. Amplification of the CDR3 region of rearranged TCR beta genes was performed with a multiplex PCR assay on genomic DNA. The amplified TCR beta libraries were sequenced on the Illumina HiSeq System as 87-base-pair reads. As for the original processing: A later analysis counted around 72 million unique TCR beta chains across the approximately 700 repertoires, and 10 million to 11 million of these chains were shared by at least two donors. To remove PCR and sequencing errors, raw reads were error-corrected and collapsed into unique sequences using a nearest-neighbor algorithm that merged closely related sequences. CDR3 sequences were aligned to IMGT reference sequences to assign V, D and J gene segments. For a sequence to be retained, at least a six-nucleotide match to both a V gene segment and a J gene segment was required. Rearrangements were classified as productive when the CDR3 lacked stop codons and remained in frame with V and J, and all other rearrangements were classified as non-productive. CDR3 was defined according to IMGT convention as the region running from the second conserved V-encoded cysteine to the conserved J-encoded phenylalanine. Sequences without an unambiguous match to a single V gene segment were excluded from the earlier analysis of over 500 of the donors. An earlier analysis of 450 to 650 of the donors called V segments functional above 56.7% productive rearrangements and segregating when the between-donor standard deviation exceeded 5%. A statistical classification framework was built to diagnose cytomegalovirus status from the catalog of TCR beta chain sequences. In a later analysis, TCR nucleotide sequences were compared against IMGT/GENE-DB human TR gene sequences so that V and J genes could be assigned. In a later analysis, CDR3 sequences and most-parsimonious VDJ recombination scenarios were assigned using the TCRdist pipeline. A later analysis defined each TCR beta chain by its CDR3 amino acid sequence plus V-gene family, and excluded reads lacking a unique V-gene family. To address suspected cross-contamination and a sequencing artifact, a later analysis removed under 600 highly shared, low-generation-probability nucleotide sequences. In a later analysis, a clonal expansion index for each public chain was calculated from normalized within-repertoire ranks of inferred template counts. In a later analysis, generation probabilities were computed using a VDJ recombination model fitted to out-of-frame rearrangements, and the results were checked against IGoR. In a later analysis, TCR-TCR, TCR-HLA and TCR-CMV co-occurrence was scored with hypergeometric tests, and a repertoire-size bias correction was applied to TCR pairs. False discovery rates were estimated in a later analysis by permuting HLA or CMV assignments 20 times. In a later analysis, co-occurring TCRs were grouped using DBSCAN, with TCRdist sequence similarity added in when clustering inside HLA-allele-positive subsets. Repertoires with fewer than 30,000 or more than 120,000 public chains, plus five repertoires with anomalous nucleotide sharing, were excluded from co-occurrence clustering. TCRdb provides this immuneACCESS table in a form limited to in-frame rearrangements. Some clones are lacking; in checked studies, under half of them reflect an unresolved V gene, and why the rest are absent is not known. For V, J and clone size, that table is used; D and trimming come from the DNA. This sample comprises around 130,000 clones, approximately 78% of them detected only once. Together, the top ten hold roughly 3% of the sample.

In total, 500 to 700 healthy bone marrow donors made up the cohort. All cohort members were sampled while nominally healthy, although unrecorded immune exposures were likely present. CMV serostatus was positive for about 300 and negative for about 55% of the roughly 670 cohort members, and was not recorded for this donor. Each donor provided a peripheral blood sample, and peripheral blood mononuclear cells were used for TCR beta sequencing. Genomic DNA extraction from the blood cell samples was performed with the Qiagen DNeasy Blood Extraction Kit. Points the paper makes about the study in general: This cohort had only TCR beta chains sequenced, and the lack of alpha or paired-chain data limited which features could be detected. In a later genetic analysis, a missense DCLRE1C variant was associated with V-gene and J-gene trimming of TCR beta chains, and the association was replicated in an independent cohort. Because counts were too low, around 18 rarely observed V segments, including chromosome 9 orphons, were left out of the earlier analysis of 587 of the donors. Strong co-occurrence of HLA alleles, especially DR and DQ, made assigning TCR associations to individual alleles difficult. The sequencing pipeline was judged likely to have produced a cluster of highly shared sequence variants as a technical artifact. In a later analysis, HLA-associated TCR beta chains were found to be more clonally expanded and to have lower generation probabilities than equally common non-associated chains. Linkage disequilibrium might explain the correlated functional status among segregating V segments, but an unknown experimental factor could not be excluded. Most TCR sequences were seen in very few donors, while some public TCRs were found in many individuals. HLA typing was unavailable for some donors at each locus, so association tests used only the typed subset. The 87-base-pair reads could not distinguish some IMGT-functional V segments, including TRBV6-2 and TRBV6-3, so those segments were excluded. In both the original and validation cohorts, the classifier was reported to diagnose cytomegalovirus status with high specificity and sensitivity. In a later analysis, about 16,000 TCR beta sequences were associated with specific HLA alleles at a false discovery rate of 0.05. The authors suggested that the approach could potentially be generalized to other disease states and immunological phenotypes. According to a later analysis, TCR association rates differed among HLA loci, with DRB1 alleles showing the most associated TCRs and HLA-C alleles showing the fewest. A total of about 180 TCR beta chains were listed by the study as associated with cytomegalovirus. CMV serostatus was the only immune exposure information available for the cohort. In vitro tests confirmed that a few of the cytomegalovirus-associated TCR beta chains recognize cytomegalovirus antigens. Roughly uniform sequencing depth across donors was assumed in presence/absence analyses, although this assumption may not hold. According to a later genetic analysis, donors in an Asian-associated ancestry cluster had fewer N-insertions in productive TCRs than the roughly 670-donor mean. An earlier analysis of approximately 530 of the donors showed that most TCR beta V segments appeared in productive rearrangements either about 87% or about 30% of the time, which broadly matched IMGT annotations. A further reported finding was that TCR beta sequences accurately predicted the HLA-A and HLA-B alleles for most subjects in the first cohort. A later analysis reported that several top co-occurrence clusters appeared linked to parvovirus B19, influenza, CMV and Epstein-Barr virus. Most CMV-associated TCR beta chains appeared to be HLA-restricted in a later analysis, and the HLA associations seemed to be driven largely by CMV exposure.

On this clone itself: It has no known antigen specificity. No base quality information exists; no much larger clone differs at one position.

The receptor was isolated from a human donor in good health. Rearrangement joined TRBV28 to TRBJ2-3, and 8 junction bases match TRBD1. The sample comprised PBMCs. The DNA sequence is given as TGTGCCAGCAGTGCCGGACAGGGCTTGTACACAGATACGCAGTATTTT. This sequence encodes CASSAGQGLYTDTQYF.